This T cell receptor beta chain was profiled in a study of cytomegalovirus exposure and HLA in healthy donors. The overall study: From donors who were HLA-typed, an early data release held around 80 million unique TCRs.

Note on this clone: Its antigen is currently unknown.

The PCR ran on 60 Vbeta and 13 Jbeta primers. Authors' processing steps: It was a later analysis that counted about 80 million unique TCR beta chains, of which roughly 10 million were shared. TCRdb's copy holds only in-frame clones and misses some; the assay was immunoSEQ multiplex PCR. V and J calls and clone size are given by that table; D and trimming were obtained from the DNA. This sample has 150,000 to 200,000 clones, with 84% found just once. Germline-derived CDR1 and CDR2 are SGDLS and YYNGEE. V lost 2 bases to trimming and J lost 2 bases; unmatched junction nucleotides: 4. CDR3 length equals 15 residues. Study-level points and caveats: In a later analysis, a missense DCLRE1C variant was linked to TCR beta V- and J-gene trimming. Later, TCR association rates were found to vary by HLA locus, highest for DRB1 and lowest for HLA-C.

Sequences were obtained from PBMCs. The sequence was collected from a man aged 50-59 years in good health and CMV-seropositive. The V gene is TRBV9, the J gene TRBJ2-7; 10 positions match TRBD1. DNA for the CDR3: TGTGCCAGCAGCGTTGGGACAGGGGTGGCCTACGAGCAGTACTTC. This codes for CASSVGTGVAYEQYF.